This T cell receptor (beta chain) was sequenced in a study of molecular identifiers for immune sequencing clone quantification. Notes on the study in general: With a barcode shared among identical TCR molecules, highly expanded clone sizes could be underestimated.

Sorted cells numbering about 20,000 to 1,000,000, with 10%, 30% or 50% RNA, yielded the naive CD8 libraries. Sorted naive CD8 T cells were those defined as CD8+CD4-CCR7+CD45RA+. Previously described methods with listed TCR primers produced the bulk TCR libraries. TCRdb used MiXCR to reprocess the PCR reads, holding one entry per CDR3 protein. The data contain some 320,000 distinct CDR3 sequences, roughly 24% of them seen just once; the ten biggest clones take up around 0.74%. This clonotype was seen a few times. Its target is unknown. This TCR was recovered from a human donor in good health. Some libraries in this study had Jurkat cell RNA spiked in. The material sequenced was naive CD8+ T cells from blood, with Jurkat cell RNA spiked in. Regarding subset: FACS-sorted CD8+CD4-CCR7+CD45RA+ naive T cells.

In nucleotides, the CDR3 is TGTGCCAGCAGCAAGGGCTACAGTGACACAGATACGCAGTATTTT. Translated: CASSKGYSDTDTQYF. The rearrangement uses TRBV7-3 and TRBJ2-3; no clear D. The germline V gene encodes CDR1 SGHTA and CDR2 FQGTGA. Trimming cost V 5 bases and J 2 bases, with 14 bases left between them. The CDR3 extends over 15 amino acids.